The 2 T cell receptor beta chains below all came from one sample that was sequenced in a study of blood T cell repertoires in COVID-19. Generated by immunoSEQ multiplex PCR, the TCRdb table keeps only in-frame clones and is missing some. In the table there are 190,000 or so clones, about 83% of which are singletons. The material sequenced was peripheral blood. These receptors originate from a woman under 30 who had recovered from COVID-19.

The rearrangement uses TRBV19 and TRBJ1-5; 7 bases map to TRBD1. Germline values: CDR1 LNHDA, CDR2 SQIVND (reference sequence). CDR3 length equals 16 residues. The ends lost 5 bases at V and 2 bases at J; junction bases unmatched: 9. The CDR3 spells CASSLDRDIRNQPQHF. The CDR3 coding sequence is TGTGCCAGTAGTCTTGACAGGGATATACGCAATCAGCCCCAGCATTTT.

The chain uses TRBV5-1 and TRBJ1-1; 8 nucleotides align to TRBD1. Germline trimming cut 0 bases from V and 3 bases from J; bases unmatched to any gene: 4. Germline V CDR1 and CDR2: SGHRS, YFSETQ. This CDR3 has 15 residues. The CDR3 is CASSLAGGAYTEAFF. The CDR3 coding sequence is TGCGCCAGCAGCTTGGCAGGGGGCGCGTACACTGAAGCTTTCTTT.